This T cell receptor (beta chain) was captured in a study of T-cell memory formation after mild COVID-19. This clonotype occurred a few times. Antigen: not known. Germline CDR1 and CDR2: SGHVS and FNYEAQ. V dropped 2 bases and J dropped 6 bases, with 11 bases sitting between them. The CDR3 contains 13 residues. TCR alpha and TCR beta cDNA libraries carrying sample barcodes and UMIs were produced by 5'RACE using constant-segment primers. TCRdb called the 5' RACE reads again in MiXCR, with one record for every CDR3 protein. The table records approximately 580,000 distinct CDR3 sequences, about 20% of them present only once. Study-level results: Memory cells collected pre-infection included some clones that later responded, suggesting cross-reactive memory joined. Whether second-wave clones peaking at day 37 were SARS-CoV-2 specific went unconfirmed.

The sample consisted of PBMCs or a T cell subset sorted from them (not recorded which). The chain employs TRBV7-6 and TRBJ2-7; maybe TRBD2 (6 bases). This clonotype was sampled from an adult woman who had mild COVID-19 (a few samples of this study predate the infection). Cell type and time point are not known. The CDR3 nucleotides are TGTGCCAGCAGCTTAAGGTTGGAGGGCGAGCAGTACTTC. Translated: CASSLRLEGEQYF. Filled out from reference TRBV7-6 and TRBJ2-7, the complete variable domain reads GAGVSQSPRYKVTKRGQDVALRCDPISGHVSLYWYRQALGQGPEFLTYFNYEAQQDKSGLPNDRFSAERPEGSISTLTIQRTEQRDSAMYRCASSLRLEGEQYFGPGTRLTVT.